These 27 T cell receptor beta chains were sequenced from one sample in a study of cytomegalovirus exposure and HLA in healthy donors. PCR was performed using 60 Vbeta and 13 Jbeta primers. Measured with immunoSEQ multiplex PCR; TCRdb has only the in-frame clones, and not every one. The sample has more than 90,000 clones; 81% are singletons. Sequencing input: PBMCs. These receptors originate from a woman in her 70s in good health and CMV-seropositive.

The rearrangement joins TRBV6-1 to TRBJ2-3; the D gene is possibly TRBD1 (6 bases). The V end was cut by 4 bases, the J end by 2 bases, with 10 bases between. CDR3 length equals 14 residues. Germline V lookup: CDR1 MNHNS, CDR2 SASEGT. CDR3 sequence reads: CASSGHRVTDTQYF. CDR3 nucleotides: TGTGCCAGCAGTGGCCACAGGGTCACAGATACGCAGTATTTT.

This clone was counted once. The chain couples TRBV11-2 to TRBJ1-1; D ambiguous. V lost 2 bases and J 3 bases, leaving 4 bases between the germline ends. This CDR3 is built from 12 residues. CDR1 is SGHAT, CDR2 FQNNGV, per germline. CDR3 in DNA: TGTGCCAGCAGCTTAACGGACACTGAAGCTTTCTTT. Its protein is CASSLTDTEAFF.

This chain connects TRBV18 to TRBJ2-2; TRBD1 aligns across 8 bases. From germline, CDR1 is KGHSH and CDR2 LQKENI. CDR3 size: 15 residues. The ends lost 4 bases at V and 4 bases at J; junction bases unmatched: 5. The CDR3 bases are TGTGCCAGCTCACAAAACAGGGGGAGCACCGGGGAGCTGTTTTTT. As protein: CASSQNRGSTGELFF. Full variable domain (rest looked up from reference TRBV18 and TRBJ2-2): NAGVMQNPRHLVRRRGQEARLRCSPMKGHSHVYWYRQLPEEGLKFMVYLQKENIIDESGMPKERFSAEFPKEGPSILRIQQVVRGDSAAYFCASSQNRGSTGELFFGEGSRLTVL.

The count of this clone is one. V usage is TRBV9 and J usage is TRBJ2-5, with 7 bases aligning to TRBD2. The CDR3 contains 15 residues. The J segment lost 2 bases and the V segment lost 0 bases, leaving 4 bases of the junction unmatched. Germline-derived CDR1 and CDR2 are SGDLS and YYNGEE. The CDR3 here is CASSVGLAVQETQYF. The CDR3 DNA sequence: TGTGCCAGCAGCGTAGGCCTAGCGGTTCAAGAGACCCAGTACTTC.

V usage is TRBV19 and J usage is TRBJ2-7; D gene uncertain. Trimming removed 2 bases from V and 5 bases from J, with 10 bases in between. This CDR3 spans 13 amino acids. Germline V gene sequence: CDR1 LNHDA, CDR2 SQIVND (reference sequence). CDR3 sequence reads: CASSIMNSHEQYF. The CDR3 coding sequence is TGTGCCAGTAGTATAATGAACAGCCACGAGCAGTACTTC.

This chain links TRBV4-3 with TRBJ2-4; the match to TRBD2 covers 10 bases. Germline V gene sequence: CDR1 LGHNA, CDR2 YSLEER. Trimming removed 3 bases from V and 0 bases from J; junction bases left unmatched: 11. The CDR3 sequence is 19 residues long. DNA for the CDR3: TGCGCCAGCAGCCACCGGACTAGCGGAGTTGATTTAGCCAAAAACATTCAGTACTTC. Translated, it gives CASSHRTSGVDLAKNIQYF.

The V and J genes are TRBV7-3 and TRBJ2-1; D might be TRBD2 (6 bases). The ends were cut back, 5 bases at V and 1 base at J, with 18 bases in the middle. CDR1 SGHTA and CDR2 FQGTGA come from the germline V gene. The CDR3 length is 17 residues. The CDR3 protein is CASSGYSGTTSYNEQFF. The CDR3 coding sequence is TGTGCCAGCAGCGGTTATAGCGGAACAACTTCCTACAATGAGCAGTTCTTC.

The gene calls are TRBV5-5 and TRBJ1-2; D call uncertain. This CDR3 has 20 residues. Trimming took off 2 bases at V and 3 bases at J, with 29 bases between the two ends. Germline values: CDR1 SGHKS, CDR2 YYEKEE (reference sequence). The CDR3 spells CASSLTQTSIIPAPHYGYTF. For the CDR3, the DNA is TGTGCCAGCAGCTTAACCCAGACTTCAATAATACCTGCTCCGCACTATGGCTACACCTTC.

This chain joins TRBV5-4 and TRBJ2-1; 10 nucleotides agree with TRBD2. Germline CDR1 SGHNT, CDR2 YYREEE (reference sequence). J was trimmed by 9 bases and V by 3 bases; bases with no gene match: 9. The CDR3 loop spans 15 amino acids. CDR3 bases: TGTGCCAGCAGCTCCCTAGCGGGAGCCTTAGGTGAGCAGTTCTTC. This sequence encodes CASSSLAGALGEQFF.

CDR3 DNA: TGTGCCAGTAGTATCGGTCCCAGGAAGGACGAGCAGTACTTC. As protein: CASSIGPRKDEQYF. The gene calls are TRBV19 and TRBJ2-7, with unresolved D. The CDR3 is 14 residues long. Germline CDR1 LNHDA, CDR2 SQIVND (reference sequence). The ends were cut back, 3 bases at V and 5 bases at J, with 14 bases in the middle.

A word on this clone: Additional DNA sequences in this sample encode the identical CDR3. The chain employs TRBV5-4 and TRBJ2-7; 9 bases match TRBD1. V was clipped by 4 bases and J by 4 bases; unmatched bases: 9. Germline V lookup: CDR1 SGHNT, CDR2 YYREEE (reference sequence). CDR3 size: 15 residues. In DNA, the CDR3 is TGTGCCAGCAGCATTCGGACAGGGGCCTTTTACGAGCAGTACTTC. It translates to CASSIRTGAFYEQYF.

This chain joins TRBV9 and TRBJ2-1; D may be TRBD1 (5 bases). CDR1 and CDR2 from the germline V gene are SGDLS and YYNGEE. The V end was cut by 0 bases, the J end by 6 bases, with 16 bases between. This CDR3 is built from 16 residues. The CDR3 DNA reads TGTGCCAGCAGCGTAGCTGTTACAGGCTTATTCAATGAGCAGTTCTTC. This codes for CASSVAVTGLFNEQFF.

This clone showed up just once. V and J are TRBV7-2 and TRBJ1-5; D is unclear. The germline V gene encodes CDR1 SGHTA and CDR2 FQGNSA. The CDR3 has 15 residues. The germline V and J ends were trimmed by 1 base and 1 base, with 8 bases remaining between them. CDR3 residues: CASSLVGSSNQPQHF. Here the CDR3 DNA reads TGTGCCAGCAGCTTAGTGGGCTCCAGCAATCAGCCCCAGCATTTT.

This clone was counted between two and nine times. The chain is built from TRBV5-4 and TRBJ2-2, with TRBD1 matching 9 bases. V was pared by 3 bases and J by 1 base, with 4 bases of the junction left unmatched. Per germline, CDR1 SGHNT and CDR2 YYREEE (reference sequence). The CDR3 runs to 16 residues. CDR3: CASSSRDRENTGELFF. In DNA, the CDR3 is TGTGCCAGCAGCTCCAGGGACAGGGAGAACACCGGGGAGCTGTTTTTT.

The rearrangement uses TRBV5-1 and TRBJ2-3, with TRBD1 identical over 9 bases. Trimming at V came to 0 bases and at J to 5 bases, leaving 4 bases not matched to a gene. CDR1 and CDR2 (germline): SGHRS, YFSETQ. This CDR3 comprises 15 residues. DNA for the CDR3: TGCGCCAGCAGCTTGGACAGGGGGCGTATAGATACGCAGTATTTT. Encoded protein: CASSLDRGRIDTQYF.

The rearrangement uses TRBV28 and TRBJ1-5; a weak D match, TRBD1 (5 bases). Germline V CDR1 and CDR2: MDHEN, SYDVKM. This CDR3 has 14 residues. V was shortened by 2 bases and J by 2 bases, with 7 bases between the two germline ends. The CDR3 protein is CASSLGGGNQPQHF. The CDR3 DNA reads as TGTGCCAGCAGTTTAGGGGGGGGCAATCAGCCCCAGCATTTT. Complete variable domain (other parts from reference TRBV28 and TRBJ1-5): DVKVTQSSRYLVKRTGEKVFLECVQDMDHENMFWYRQDPGLGLRLIYFSYDVKMKEKGDIPEGYSVSREKKERFSLILESASTNQTSMYLCASSLGGGNQPQHFGDGTRLSIL.

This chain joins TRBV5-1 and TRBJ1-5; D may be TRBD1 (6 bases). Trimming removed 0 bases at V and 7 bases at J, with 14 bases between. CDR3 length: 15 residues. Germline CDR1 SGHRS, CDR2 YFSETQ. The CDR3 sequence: CASSLGGNREQPQHF. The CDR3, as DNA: TGCGCCAGCAGCTTGGGGGGGAACAGGGAACAGCCCCAGCATTTT.

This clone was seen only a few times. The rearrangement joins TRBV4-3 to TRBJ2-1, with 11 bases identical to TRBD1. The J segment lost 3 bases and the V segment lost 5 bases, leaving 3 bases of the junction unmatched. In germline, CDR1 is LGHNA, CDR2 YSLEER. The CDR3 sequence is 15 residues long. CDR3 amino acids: CASSAGTGGYNEQFF. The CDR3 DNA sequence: TGCGCCAGCAGCGCCGGGACAGGGGGCTACAATGAGCAGTTCTTC.

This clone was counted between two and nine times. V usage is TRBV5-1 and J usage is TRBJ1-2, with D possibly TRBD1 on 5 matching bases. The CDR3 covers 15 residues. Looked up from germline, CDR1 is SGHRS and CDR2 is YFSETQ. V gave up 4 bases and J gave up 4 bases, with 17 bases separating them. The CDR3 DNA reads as TGCGCCAGCAGCCCGACCGGGACTCGGATCTATGGCTACACCTTC. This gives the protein CASSPTGTRIYGYTF.

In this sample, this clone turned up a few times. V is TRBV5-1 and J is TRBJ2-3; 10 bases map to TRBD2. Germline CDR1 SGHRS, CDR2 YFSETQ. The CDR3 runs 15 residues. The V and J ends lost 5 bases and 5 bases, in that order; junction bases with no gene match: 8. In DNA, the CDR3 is TGCGCCAGCAGAGATCTAGCGGGAGTAGGAGATACGCAGTATTTT. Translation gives CASRDLAGVGDTQYF.

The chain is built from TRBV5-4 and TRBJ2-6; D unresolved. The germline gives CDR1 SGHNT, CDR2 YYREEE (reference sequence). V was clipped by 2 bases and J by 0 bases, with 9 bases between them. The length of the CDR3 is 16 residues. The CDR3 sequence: CASSFSVSSGANVLTF. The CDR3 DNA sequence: TGTGCCAGCAGCTTTTCCGTTAGCTCTGGGGCCAACGTCCTGACTTTC.

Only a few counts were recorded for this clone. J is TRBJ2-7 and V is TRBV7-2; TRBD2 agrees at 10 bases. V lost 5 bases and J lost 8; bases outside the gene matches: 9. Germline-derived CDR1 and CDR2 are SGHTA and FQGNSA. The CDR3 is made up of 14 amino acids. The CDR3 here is CASSPQAGGGKQYF. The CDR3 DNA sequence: TGTGCCAGCAGCCCCCAAGCGGGAGGGGGGAAGCAGTACTTC.

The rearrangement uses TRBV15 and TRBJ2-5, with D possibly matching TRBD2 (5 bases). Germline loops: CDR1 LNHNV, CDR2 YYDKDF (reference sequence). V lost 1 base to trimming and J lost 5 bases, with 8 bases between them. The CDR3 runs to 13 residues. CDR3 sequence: CATSRGLAETQYF. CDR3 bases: TGTGCCACCAGCAGAGGGTTAGCGGAGACCCAGTACTTC.

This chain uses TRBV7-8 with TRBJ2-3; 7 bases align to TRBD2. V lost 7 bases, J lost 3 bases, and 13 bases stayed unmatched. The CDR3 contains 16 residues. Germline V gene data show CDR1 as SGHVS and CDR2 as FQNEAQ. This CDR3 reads CASISRVSGYTDTQYF. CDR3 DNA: TGTGCCAGCATCTCCCGGGTTAGCGGGTATACAGATACGCAGTATTTT.

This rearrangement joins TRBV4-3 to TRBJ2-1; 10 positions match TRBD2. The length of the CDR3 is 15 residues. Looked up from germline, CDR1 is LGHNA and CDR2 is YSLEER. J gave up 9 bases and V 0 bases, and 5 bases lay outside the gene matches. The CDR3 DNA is TGCGCCAGCAGCCAAGACCCAGCGGGAGGGTTTGAGCAGTTCTTC. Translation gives CASSQDPAGGFEQFF.

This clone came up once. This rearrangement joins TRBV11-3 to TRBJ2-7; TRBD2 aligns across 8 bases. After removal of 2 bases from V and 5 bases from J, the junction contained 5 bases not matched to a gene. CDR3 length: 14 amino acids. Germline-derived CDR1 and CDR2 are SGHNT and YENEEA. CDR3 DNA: TGTGCCAGCAGCTTAAGCGGGAGAACTAACGAGCAGTACTTC. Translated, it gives CASSLSGRTNEQYF.

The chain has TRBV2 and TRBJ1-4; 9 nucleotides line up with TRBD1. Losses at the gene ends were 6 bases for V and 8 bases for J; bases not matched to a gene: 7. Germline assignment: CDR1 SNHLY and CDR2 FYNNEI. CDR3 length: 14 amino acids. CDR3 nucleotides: TGTGCCAGCAGCTCGGGACAGGGAGCGGAAAAACTGTTTTTT. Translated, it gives CASSSGQGAEKLFF.